These 17 T cell receptor beta chains came from one sample sequenced in a study of STAT5B mutations in CD4+ large granular lymphocyte leukemia. Produced via immunoSEQ multiplex PCR; TCRdb's table is partial and in-frame only. The table records about 48,000 clones, approximately 70% of them present only once. Sequenced material: CD4+ T cells from blood buffy coats. Receptors were obtained from a human donor in good health.

The chain is built from TRBV14 and TRBJ1-6; D remains ambiguous. Germline V lookup: CDR1 SGHDN, CDR2 FVKESK. CDR3 length: 16 residues. The germline V and J ends were trimmed by 0 bases and 9 bases, with 15 bases remaining between them. The chain's CDR3 is CASSQDKGFVGSPLHF. CDR3 bases: TGTGCCAGCAGCCAAGATAAGGGTTTCGTGGGTTCACCCCTCCACTTT. Together with reference TRBV14 and TRBJ1-6, the CDR3 gives the full variable domain: EAGVTQFPSHSVIEKGQTVTLRCDPISGHDNLYWYRRVMGKEIKFLLHFVKESKQDESGMPNNRFLAERTGGTYSTLKVQPAELEDSGVYFCASSQDKGFVGSPLHFGNGTRLTVT.

V usage is TRBV6-1 and J usage is TRBJ1-5; unclear D gene. V shed 3 bases and J shed 6 bases, with 12 bases lying between them. The CDR3 covers 14 residues. Germline assignment: CDR1 MNHNS and CDR2 SASEGT. DNA for the CDR3: TGTGCCAGCAGTGACCAGCCCCAGAGTCAGCCCCAGCATTTT. This translates into CASSDQPQSQPQHF.

The chain links TRBV6-6 to TRBJ1-5; possible D gene TRBD1, 5 bases. CDR3 size: 13 residues. Deletions cut 2 bases from V and 6 bases from J, with 8 bases between. Germline loops: CDR1 MNHNY, CDR2 SVGAGI (reference sequence). For the CDR3, the DNA is TGTGCCAGCAGTTACAGGGGCCCTCAGCCCCAGCATTTT. This encodes CASSYRGPQPQHF.

This clone was counted between two and nine times. The chain combines TRBV5-1 with TRBJ1-1; no firm D call. The CDR3 runs to 14 residues. V dropped 0 bases and J dropped 1 base, with 7 bases sitting between them. CDR1 and CDR2 from the germline V gene are SGHRS and YFSETQ. CDR3 loop: CASSLDPTNTEAFF. In nucleotides, the CDR3 is TGCGCCAGCAGCTTGGACCCCACGAACACTGAAGCTTTCTTT.

The chain is built from TRBV5-1 and TRBJ1-4, with D perhaps TRBD1 (5 bases). Trimming took off 4 bases at V and 7 bases at J, with 17 bases between the two ends. Germline CDR1 is SGHRS and CDR2 is YFSETQ. The CDR3 is made up of 15 amino acids. The CDR3: CASSPEPSGGEKLFF. The CDR3, as DNA: TGCGCCAGCAGCCCGGAACCCTCGGGGGGTGAAAAACTGTTTTTT.

This sequence joins TRBV7-9 and TRBJ2-6; no clear D. V was cut by 8 bases and J by 1 base, with 6 bases left in between. This CDR3 has 13 amino acids. The germline V gene encodes CDR1 SEHNR and CDR2 FQNEAQ (reference sequence). The CDR3 region has the DNA TGTGCCAGCTGCGTTTCTGGGGCCAACGTCCTGACTTTC. Residues: CASCVSGANVLTF.

This chain links TRBV7-9 with TRBJ2-5, with 12 bases matching TRBD1. Per germline, CDR1 SEHNR and CDR2 FQNEAQ (reference sequence). The CDR3 loop spans 16 amino acids. V shed 1 base and J 5 bases; nucleotides not matched to a gene: 5. CDR3 nucleotides: TGTGCCAGCAGCTTAGGAGGGACAGGGGGCAGGGAGACCCAGTACTTC. This gives the protein CASSLGGTGGRETQYF.

This clone was recorded only once. The rearrangement uses TRBV9 and TRBJ2-7; no firm D call. Trimming shortened V by 0 bases and J by 5 bases, and 9 bases separated the two germline ends. This CDR3 has 13 residues. In germline, CDR1 is SGDLS, CDR2 YYNGEE. CDR3 nucleotides: TGTGCCAGCAGCGTAGCGGTCCGGGACGAGCAGTACTTC. Translated, it gives CASSVAVRDEQYF.

The rearrangement links TRBV5-1 to TRBJ2-3, with 7 bases lining up with TRBD2. Germline lookup yields CDR1 SGHRS and CDR2 YFSETQ. The CDR3 contains 14 residues. V gave up 6 bases and J gave up 3 bases; unmatched junction bases: 7. The CDR3 region is CASTAFGGTDTQYF. The CDR3 DNA sequence: TGCGCCAGCACCGCTTTCGGGGGGACAGATACGCAGTATTTT.

V and J are TRBV9 and TRBJ1-3; D unclear. The CDR3 has 14 amino acids. Per the germline V gene, CDR1 is SGDLS and CDR2 is YYNGEE. The V end lost 6 bases, the J end lost 0 bases, and 10 bases lay between the germline ends. The CDR3 region has the DNA TGTGCCAGCACTACCCAACCCTCTGGAAACACCATATATTTT. This sequence encodes CASTTQPSGNTIYF.

The rearrangement uses TRBV19 and TRBJ1-5, with D maybe TRBD1 (6 bases). The CDR3 extends over 15 amino acids. Germline loops: CDR1 LNHDA, CDR2 SQIVND (reference sequence). The ends were cut back, 3 bases at V and 4 bases at J, with 13 bases in the middle. As DNA, the CDR3 is TGTGCCAGTAGTATGGGGGGGGCTTGGAATCAGCCCCAGCATTTT. It encodes CASSMGGAWNQPQHF.

The rearrangement links TRBV5-8 to TRBJ2-6; 7 nucleotides match TRBD1. This CDR3 comprises 14 residues. The trim removed 4 bases at V and 8 bases at J, leaving 6 bases unmatched. Per germline, CDR1 SGHTS and CDR2 YDEGEE. CDR3 in DNA: TGTGCCAGCAGCGCAAAGACAGGGACCAACGTCCTGACTTTC. It encodes CASSAKTGTNVLTF. Variable domain in full (rest from reference TRBV5-8 and TRBJ2-6): EAGVTQSPTHLIKTRGQQATLRCSPISGHTSVYWYQQALGLGLQFLLWYDEGEERNRGNFPPRFSGRQFPNYSSELNVNALELEDSALYLCASSAKTGTNVLTFGAGSRLTVL.

The CDR3 loop is CASSLAVEPGELFF. The CDR3 nucleotides read TGCGCCAGCAGCTTGGCTGTAGAACCCGGGGAGCTGTTTTTT. The chain couples TRBV5-1 to TRBJ2-2; no clear D gene. Deletions cut 0 bases from V and 6 bases from J, with 9 bases between. The CDR3 is 14 amino acids. Germline assignment: CDR1 SGHRS and CDR2 YFSETQ. Variable domain in full (rest from reference TRBV5-1 and TRBJ2-2): KAGVTQTPRYLIKTRGQQVTLSCSPISGHRSVSWYQQTPGQGLQFLFEYFSETQRNKGNFPGRFSGRQFSNSRSEMNVSTLELGDSALYLCASSLAVEPGELFFGEGSRLTVL.

The V call is TRBV6-1, the J call TRBJ1-1; 7 bases fit TRBD1. This CDR3 contains 15 residues. CDR1 is MNHNS, CDR2 SASEGT, per germline. The V segment lost 10 bases and the J segment 4 bases; nucleotides outside the gene matches: 15. CDR3 coding DNA: TGTGCCAACTCGCCCCGAGAGGGGGCGCGCACTGAAGCTTTCTTT. It encodes CANSPREGARTEAFF.

This clone has just a few counts. The gene calls are TRBV7-2 and TRBJ2-5; TRBD2 matches at 7 bases. The length of the CDR3 is 15 residues. Unmatched junction bases numbered 12, after V lost 6 bases and J lost 5 bases. Germline CDR1 is SGHTA and CDR2 is FQGNSA. The CDR3 region is CASRPLADLGETQYF. The CDR3, as DNA: TGTGCCAGCAGACCCCTAGCGGACCTAGGGGAGACCCAGTACTTC.

The V call is TRBV30, the J call TRBJ2-5; 7 bases fit TRBD2. Germline V gives CDR1 GTSNPN, CDR2 SVGIG (reference sequence). CDR3 length: 13 amino acids. Unmatched junction bases numbered 3, after V lost 5 bases and J lost 0 bases. DNA for the CDR3: TGTGCCTGGCTACGGGGGGACCAAGAGACCCAGTACTTC. Translation gives CAWLRGDQETQYF.

The chain recombines TRBV2 with TRBJ2-7; TRBD2 might be the D (5 bases). Germline CDR1 is SNHLY and CDR2 is FYNNEI. V was shortened by 6 bases and J by 7 bases, with 13 bases between the two germline ends. This CDR3 contains 12 residues. The CDR3 is CASREDKREQYF. DNA of the CDR3: TGTGCCAGCAGGGAGGATAAGAGGGAGCAGTACTTC.